This T cell receptor (beta chain) appears in the sequencing data of a study of OX40 agonist ivuxolimab in advanced cancers. Findings and limits, study-wide: Low normalized T-cell clonal expansion was additionally recorded for some nonresponders.

By frequency in the sample, this clone is medium-sized (0.01 to 0.1%). Antigen: not known. Profiling relied on immunoSEQ multiplex PCR, and the TCRdb table lists in-frame clones only, not all of them. Of tens of thousands of clones listed, around nine tenths are singletons. The CDR3 totals 13 residues. Germline V gives CDR1 ENHRY, CDR2 SYGVKD. The junction had 0 bases not matched to a gene; V was cut back by 4 bases and J by 4 bases. This sequence was found in an adult with an advanced solid tumor such as melanoma, head and neck, liver or kidney cancer. The sequenced sample was CD4+ or CD8+ T cells sorted from blood, obtained in a trial of the OX40 agonist ivuxolimab. The J gene is TRBJ1-5, the V gene TRBV10-3; 8 nucleotides match TRBD1. The CDR3 loop reads CAISGQGNQPQHF. The CDR3 region has the DNA TGTGCCATCAGTGGACAGGGGAATCAGCCCCAGCATTTT.